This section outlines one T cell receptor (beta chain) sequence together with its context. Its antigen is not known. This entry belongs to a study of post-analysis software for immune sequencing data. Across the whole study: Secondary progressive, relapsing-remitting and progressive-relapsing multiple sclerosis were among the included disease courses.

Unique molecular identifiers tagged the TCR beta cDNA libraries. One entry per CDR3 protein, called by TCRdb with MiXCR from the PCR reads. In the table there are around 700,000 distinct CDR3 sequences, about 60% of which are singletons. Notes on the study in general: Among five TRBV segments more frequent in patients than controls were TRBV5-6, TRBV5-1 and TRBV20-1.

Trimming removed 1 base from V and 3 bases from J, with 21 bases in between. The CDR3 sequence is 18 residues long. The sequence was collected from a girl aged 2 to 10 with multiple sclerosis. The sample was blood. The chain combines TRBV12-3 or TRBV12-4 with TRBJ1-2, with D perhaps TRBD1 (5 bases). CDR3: CASSLGLAGRGADYGYTF. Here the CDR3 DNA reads TGTGCCAGCAGTTTAGGCCTCGCTGGTCGCGGGGCTGACTATGGCTACACCTTC.